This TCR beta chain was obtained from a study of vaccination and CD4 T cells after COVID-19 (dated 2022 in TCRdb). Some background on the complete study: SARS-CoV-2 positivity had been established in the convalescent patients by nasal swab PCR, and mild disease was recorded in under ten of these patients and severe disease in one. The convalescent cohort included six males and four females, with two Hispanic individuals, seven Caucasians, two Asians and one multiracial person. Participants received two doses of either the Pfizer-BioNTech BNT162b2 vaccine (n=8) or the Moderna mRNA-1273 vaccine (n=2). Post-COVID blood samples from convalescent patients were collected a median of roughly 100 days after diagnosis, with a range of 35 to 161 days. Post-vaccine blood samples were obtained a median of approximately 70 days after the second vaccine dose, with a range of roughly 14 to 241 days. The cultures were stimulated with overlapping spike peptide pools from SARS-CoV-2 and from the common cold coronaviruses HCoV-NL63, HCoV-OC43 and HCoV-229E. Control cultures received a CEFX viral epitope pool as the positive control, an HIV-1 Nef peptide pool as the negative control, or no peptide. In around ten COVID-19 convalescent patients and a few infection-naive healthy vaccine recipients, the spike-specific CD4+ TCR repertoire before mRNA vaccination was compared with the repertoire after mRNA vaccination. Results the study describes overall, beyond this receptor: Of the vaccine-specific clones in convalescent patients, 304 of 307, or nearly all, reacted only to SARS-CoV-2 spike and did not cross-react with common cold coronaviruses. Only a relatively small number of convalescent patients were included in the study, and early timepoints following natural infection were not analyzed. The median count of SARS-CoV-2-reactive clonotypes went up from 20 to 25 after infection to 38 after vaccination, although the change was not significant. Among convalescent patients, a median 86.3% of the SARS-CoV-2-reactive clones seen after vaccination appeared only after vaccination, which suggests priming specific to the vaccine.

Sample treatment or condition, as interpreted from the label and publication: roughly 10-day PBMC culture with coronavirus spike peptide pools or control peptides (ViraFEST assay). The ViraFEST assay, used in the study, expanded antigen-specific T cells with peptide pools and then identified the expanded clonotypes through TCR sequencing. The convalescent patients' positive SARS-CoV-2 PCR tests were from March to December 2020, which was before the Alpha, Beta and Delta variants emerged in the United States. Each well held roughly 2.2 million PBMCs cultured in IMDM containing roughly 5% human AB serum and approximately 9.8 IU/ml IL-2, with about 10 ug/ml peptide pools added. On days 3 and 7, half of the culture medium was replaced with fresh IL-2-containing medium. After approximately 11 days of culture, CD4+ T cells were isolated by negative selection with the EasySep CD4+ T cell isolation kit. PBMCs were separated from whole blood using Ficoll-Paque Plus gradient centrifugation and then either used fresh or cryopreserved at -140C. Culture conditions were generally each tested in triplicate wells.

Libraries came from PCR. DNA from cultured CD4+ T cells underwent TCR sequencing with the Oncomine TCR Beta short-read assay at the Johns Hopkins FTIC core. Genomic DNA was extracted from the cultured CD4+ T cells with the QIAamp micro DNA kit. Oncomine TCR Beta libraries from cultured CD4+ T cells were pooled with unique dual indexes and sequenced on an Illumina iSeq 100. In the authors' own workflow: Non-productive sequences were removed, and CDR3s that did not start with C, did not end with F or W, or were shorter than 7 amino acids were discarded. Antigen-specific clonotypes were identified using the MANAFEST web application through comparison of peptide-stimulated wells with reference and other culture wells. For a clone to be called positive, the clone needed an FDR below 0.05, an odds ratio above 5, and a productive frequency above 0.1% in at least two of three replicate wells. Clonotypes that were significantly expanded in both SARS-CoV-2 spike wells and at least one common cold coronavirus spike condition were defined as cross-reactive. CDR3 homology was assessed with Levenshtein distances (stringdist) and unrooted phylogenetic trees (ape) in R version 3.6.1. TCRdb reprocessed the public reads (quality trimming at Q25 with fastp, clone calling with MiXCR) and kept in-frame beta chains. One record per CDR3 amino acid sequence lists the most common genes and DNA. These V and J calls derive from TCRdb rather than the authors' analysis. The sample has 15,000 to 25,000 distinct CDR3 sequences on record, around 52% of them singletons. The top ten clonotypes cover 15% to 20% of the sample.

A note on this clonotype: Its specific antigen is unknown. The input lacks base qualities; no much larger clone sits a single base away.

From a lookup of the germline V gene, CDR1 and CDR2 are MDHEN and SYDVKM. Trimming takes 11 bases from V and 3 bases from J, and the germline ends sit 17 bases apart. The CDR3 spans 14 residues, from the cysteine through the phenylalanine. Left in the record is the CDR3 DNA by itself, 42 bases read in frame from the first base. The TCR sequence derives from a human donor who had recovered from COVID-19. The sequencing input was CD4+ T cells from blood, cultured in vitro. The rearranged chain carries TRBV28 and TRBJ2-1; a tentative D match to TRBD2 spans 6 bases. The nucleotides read TGTGCCTCGTATAGCGGCAGGCTCTACAATGAGCAGTTCTTC. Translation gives CASYSGRLYNEQFF.